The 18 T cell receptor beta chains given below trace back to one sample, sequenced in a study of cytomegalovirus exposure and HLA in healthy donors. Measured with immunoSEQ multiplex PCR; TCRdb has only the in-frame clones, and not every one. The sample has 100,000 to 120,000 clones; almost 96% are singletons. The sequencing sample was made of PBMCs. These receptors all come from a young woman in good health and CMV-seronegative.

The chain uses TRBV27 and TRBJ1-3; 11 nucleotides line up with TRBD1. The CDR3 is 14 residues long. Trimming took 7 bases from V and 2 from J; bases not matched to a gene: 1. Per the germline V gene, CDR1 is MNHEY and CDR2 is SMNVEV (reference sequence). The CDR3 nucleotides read TGTGCCAGCAAGGACAGGGGGCCTGGAAACACCATATATTTT. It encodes CASKDRGPGNTIYF.

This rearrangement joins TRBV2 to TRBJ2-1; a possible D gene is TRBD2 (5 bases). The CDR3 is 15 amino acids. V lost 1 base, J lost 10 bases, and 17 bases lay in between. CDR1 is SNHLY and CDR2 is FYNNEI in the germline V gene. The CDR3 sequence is CASSEGLASSGEQFF. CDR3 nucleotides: TGTGCCAGCAGTGAAGGGTTAGCCTCCTCGGGGGAGCAGTTCTTC.

The CDR3 sequence is CSVRGTGDPINTEAFF. The CDR3 DNA reads TGCAGCGTTCGGGGGACAGGAGACCCCATTAACACTGAAGCTTTCTTT. The genes are TRBV29-1 and TRBJ1-1; 8 bases align to TRBD1. Germline assignment: CDR1 SQVTM and CDR2 ANQGSEA. CDR3 length: 16 residues. The V gene end was trimmed by 5 bases and the J gene end by 2 bases; junction bases not matched to a gene: 13.

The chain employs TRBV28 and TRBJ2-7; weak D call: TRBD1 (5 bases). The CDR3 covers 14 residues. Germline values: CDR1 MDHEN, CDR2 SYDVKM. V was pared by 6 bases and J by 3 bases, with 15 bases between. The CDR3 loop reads CASSLPQGLYEQYF. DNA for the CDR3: TGTGCCAGCAGCTTACCTCAGGGCCTCTACGAGCAGTACTTC. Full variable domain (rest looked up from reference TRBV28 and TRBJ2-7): DVKVTQSSRYLVKRTGEKVFLECVQDMDHENMFWYRQDPGLGLRLIYFSYDVKMKEKGDIPEGYSVSREKKERFSLILESASTNQTSMYLCASSLPQGLYEQYFGPGTRLTVT.

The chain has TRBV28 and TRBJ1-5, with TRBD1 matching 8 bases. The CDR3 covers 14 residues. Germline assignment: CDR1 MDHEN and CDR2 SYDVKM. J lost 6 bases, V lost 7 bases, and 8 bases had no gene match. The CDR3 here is CASNLDRVTQPQHF. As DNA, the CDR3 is TGTGCCAGCAACCTGGACAGGGTGACTCAGCCCCAGCATTTT.

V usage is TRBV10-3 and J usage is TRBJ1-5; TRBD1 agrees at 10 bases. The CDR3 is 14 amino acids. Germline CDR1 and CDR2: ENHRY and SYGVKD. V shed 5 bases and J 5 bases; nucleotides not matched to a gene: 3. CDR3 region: CAISTGTGDQPQHF. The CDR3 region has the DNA TGTGCCATCAGTACCGGGACAGGGGATCAGCCCCAGCATTTT.

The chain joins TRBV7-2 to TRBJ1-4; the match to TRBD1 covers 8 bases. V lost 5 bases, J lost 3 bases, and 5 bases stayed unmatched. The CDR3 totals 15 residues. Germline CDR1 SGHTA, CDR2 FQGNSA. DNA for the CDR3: TGTGCCAGCAGCCCGCAGGGGGCGGCTAATGAAAAACTGTTTTTT. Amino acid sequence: CASSPQGAANEKLFF.

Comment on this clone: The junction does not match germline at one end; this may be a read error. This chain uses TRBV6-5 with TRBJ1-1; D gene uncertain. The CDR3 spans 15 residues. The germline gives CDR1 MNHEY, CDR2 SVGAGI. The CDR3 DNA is TGTGCCAGCAGCTACTTTGACAAGATGAACACTGAAGCTTTCTTT. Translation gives CASSYFDKMNTEAFF.

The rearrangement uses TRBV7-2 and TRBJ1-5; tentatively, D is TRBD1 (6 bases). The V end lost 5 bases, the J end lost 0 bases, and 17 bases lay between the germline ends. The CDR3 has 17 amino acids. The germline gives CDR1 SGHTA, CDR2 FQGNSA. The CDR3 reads CASSEWGGGYSNQPQHF. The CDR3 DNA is TGTGCCAGCAGCGAATGGGGAGGGGGGTATAGCAATCAGCCCCAGCATTTT.

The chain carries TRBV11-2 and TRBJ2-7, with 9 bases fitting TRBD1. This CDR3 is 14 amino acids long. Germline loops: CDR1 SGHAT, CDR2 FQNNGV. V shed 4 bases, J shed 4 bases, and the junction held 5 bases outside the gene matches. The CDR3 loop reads CASSSGTGMYEQYF. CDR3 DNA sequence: TGTGCCAGCAGCTCCGGGACAGGGATGTACGAGCAGTACTTC. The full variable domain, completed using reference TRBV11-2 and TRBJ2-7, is EAGVAQSPRYKIIEKRQSVAFWCNPISGHATLYWYQQILGQGPKLLIQFQNNGVVDDSQLPKDRFSAERLKGVDSTLKIQPAKLEDSAVYLCASSSGTGMYEQYFGPGTRLTVT.

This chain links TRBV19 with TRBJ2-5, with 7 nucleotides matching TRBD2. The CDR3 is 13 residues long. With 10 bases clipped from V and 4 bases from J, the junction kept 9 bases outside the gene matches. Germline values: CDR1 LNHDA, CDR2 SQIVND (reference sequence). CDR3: CATGIAGGETQYF. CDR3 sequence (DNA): TGTGCCACCGGGATAGCGGGTGGAGAGACCCAGTACTTC.

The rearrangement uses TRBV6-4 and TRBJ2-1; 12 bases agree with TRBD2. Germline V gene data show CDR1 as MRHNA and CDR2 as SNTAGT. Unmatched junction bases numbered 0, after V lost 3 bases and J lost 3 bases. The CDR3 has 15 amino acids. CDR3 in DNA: TGTGCCAGCAGTGAGACTAGCGGGGGCTACAATGAGCAGTTCTTC. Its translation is CASSETSGGYNEQFF.

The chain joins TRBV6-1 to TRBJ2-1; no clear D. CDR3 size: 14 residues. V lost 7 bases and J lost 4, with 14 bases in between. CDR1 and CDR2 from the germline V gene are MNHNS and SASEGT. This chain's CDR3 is CASISPGIYNEQFF. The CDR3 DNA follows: TGTGCCAGCATATCCCCAGGAATATACAATGAGCAGTTCTTC.

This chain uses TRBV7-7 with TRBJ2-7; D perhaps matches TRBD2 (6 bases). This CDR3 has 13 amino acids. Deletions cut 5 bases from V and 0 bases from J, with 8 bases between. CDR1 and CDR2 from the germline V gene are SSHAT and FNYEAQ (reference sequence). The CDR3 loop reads CASSRDFSYEQYF. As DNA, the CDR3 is TGTGCCAGCAGCCGGGACTTCTCCTACGAGCAGTACTTC. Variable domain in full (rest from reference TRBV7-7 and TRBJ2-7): GAGVSQSPRYKVTKRGQDVTLRCDPISSHATLYWYQQALGQGPEFLTYFNYEAQPDKSGLPSDRFSAERPEGSISTLTIQRTEQRDSAMYRCASSRDFSYEQYFGPGTRLTVT.

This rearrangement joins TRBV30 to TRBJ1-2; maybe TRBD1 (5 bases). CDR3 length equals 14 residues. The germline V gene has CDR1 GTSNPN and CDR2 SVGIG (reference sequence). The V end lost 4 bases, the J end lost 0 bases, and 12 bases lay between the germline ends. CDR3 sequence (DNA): TGTGCCTGGACAGGGTTGGCTACTAACTATGGCTACACCTTC. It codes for CAWTGLATNYGYTF.

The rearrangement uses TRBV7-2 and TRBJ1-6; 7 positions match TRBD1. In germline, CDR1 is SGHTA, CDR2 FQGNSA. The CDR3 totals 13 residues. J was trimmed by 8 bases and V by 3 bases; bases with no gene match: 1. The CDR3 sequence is CASSFRGDSPLHF. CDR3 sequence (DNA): TGTGCCAGCAGCTTCAGGGGGGATTCACCCCTCCACTTT.

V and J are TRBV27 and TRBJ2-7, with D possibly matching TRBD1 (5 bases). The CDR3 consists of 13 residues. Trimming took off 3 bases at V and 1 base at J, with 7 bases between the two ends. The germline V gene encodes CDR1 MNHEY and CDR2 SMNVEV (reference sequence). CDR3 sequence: CASSFPGSYEQYF. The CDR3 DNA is TGTGCCAGCAGTTTCCCAGGGTCCTACGAGCAGTACTTC.

Here the CDR3 reads CASSFSGTGPPGGYTF. The DNA for the CDR3 is TGTGCCAGCAGTTTCTCCGGGACAGGGCCCCCGGGGGGCTACACCTTC. The chain recombines TRBV28 with TRBJ1-2; 9 bases map to TRBD1. CDR1 is MDHEN and CDR2 is SYDVKM in the germline V gene. V lost 3 bases to trimming and J lost 8 bases; unmatched junction nucleotides: 13. This CDR3 is 16 amino acids long.